These 9 T cell receptor beta chains were sequenced from one sample in a study of T cell responses to AZD1222 COVID-19 vaccine. Measured with immunoSEQ multiplex PCR; TCRdb has only the in-frame clones, and not every one. This table holds over 110,000 clones, roughly 92% found once. Sequenced material: peripheral blood, taken 28 days after the second AZD1222 dose. Receptors originate from an adult who received the AZD1222 COVID-19 vaccine.

J is TRBJ2-2 and V is TRBV24-1; perhaps TRBD1 as D (7 bases). Looked up from germline, CDR1 is KGHDR and CDR2 is SFDVKD. V was shortened by 4 bases and J by 4 bases, with 18 bases between the two germline ends. The CDR3 runs 17 residues. CDR3 bases: TGTGCCACCAGTGACTGGAGGGGGCCCGCGGGCACCGGGGAGCTGTTTTTT. This gives the protein CATSDWRGPAGTGELFF.

For the CDR3, the DNA is TGTGCCACCAGTGATCAAGGGGACCCCTACAATGAGCAGTTCTTC. This codes for CATSDQGDPYNEQFF. V and J are TRBV24-1 and TRBJ2-1; D could derive from TRBD1 or TRBD2 (5 bases each). The length of the CDR3 is 15 residues. Germline lookup yields CDR1 KGHDR and CDR2 SFDVKD. The ends were cut back, 3 bases at V and 2 bases at J, with 10 bases in the middle.

This clone was counted once. The chain carries TRBV6-5 and TRBJ1-2; 7 bases are a match to TRBD1. CDR1 and CDR2 (germline): MNHEY, SVGAGI. The length of the CDR3 is 10 residues. J gave up 8 bases and V 8 bases, and 2 bases lay outside the gene matches. The CDR3 region has the DNA TGTGCCAGCTACAGGGGCGGCTACACCTTC. Amino acid sequence: CASYRGGYTF.

V gene TRBV6-5 combines with J gene TRBJ2-7; 7 bases align to TRBD2. Germline loops: CDR1 MNHEY, CDR2 SVGAGI. Trimming removed 4 bases from V and 0 bases from J; junction bases left unmatched: 6. The CDR3 has 15 residues. This CDR3 is CASSSAGWSSYEQYF. CDR3 in DNA: TGTGCCAGCAGTTCAGCGGGATGGAGCTCCTACGAGCAGTACTTC.

Points on this clone: The junction and the germline gene differ at one end; a read error may be behind it. The genes are TRBV7-6 and TRBJ1-2; 10 positions agree with TRBD1. The CDR3 has 16 residues. CDR1 and CDR2 from the germline V gene are SGHVS and FNYEAQ. CDR3 sequence reads: CASSLATGGGVYGYTF. The DNA of the CDR3 is TGTGCCAGCAGCCTAGCGACAGGGGGCGGTGTCTATGGCTACACCTTC.

The table lists this clone with a count of one. The chain carries TRBV27 and TRBJ1-4; D gene uncertain. V was pared by 5 bases and J by 8 bases, with 12 bases between. There are 13 residues in the CDR3. CDR1 and CDR2 from the germline V gene are MNHEY and SMNVEV (reference sequence). The DNA of the CDR3 is TGTGCCAGCAGTCGCGGGGTGAGGGAAAAACTGTTTTTT. This codes for CASSRGVREKLFF.

The chain employs TRBV5-4 and TRBJ2-1, with 8 bases that match TRBD2. The CDR3 is 15 residues long. Germline CDR1 reads SGHNT; CDR2 reads YYREEE (reference sequence). Trimming at V came to 4 bases and at J to 5 bases, leaving 8 bases not matched to a gene. CDR3 protein: CASSGGRPLDNEQFF. CDR3 sequence (DNA): TGTGCCAGCAGCGGCGGGAGGCCCCTGGACAATGAGCAGTTCTTC. The whole variable domain, remainder taken from reference TRBV5-4 and TRBJ2-1, is ETGVTQSPTHLIKTRGQQVTLRCSSQSGHNTVSWYQQALGQGPQFIFQYYREEENGRGNFPPRFSGLQFPNYSSELNVNALELDDSALYLCASSGGRPLDNEQFFGPGTRLTVL.

The chain employs TRBV30 and TRBJ2-7, with 11 bases lining up with TRBD2. CDR3 length: 13 residues. The germline V gene has CDR1 GTSNPN and CDR2 SVGIG (reference sequence). Trimming at V came to 5 bases and at J to 9 bases, leaving 9 bases not matched to a gene. CDR3 nucleotide sequence: TGTGCCTGGGTGTTAGCGGGAGGGCCTCGGCAGTACTTC. Residues: CAWVLAGGPRQYF.

The table lists this clone with a count of one. The chain couples TRBV24-1 to TRBJ2-1, with D perhaps assigned TRBD1 or TRBD2 (5 bases each). This CDR3 spans 17 amino acids. The V end lost 4 bases, the J end lost 7 bases, and 22 bases lay between the germline ends. Germline CDR1 KGHDR, CDR2 SFDVKD. CDR3 nucleotides: TGTGCCACCAGTGACCTCAGGGACCCTTCGGCGAGGAATGAGCAGTTCTTC. Translated, it gives CATSDLRDPSARNEQFF.